The clone carrying this TCR beta chain was picked up one time. 13 Jbeta primers and 60 Vbeta primers were used for the PCR. This table comes from immunoSEQ multiplex PCR, and its TCRdb copy is limited to in-frame clones, with some not included. The sample lists some 130,000 clones; 75% to 80% were seen once. This sample stems from a study of cytomegalovirus exposure and HLA in healthy donors. This TCR came from a woman aged 60-75 years in good health and CMV-seronegative. The source material was PBMCs.

DNA for the CDR3: TGTGCCTGGAGACCTTCGATGTGGACAGAAGCTTTCTTT. Its protein product is CAWRPSMWTEAFF. This sequence joins TRBV30 and TRBJ1-1; possibly TRBD1 for D (5 bases). The V and J ends lost 3 bases and 8 bases respectively, with 16 bases between them. The CDR3 sequence is 13 residues long. Germline CDR1 reads GTSNPN; CDR2 reads SVGIG (reference sequence).